The TCR beta chain under discussion was sequenced for a study of CD8 T cells in ankylosing spondylitis. The V segment lost 2 bases and the J segment 11 bases; nucleotides outside the gene matches: 5. Germline values: CDR1 GTSNPN, CDR2 SVGIG (reference sequence). The CDR3 consists of 12 residues. As to this clonotype: The antigen remains undetermined.

Quantitative molecular-barcoded 5'-RACE generated the TCR beta libraries. TCRdb re-derived calls from the 5' RACE reads in MiXCR, one entry per CDR3 protein. Seen here are about 250,000 distinct CDR3 sequences, approximately 8% observed once, and the top ten hold 4% to 5%. Study-wide points: Reported data indicate significant enrichment of disease-linked clones within matched ankylosing spondylitis synovial fluid.

The V call is TRBV30, the J call TRBJ2-1; TRBD1 matches at 8 bases. Source material: blood, either unsorted or a sorted T cell fraction (not recorded which). This TCR was recovered from a female donor with ankylosing spondylitis or in good health (not recorded which). Here the CDR3 reads CAWSPGQGKQFF. The CDR3 DNA reads TGTGCCTGGAGTCCCGGACAGGGCAAGCAGTTCTTC.